This record concerns one T cell receptor beta chain sequence. This CDR3 has 18 amino acids. V lost 0 bases, J lost 6 bases, and 10 bases stayed unmatched. From germline, CDR1 is KGHSH and CDR2 LQKENI. This entry comes from a study of cytomegalovirus exposure and HLA in healthy donors. The PCR was carried out with 60 Vbeta primers and 13 Jbeta primers. Clones were sequenced by immunoSEQ multiplex PCR, and TCRdb holds only the in-frame ones, with some missing. The table lists some 170,000 clones, 83% of them singletons. Sequenced: PBMCs. This receptor was obtained from a man aged 45 to 65 in good health and CMV-seropositive. The V gene is TRBV18, the J gene TRBJ2-1, with 11 bases aligning to TRBD2. The CDR3 region is CASSPPGLGSGRANEQFF. DNA for the CDR3: TGTGCCAGCTCACCACCCGGACTGGGTAGCGGGAGGGCCAATGAGCAGTTCTTC.